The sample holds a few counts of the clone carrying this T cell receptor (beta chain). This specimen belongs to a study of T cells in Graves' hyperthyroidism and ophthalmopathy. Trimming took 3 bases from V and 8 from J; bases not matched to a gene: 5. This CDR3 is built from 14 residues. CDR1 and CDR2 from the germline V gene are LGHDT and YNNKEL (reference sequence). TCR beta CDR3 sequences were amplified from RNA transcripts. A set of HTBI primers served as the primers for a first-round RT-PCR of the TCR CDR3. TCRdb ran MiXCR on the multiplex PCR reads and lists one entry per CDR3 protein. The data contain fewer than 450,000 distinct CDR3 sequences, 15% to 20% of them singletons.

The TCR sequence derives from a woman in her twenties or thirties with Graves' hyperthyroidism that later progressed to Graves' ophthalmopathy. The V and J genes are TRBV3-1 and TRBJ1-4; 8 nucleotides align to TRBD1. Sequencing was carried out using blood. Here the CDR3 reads CASSHRGRREKLFF. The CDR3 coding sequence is TGTGCCAGCAGCCACAGGGGGCGAAGGGAAAAACTGTTTTTT.